This section outlines one T cell receptor (beta chain) sequence together with its context. The repertoire was sequenced with immunoSEQ multiplex PCR; TCRdb's copy has only in-frame clones and lacks some. The table shows under 200,000 clones, with 80% occurring only once. V was pared by 6 bases and J by 0 bases, with 9 bases between. The CDR3 covers 14 residues. CDR1 is MNHEY, CDR2 SVGEGT, per germline. The data originate from a study of blood T cell repertoires in COVID-19. The sample consisted of PBMCs or T cells enriched from blood (not recorded which). The clonotype was recovered from a woman aged 60-70 years who had recovered from COVID-19. The chain has TRBV6-2 or TRBV6-3 and TRBJ2-4; D unresolved. Here the CDR3 DNA reads TGTGCCAGCAGCCCTGGGCTAGCCAAAAACATTCAGTACTTC. Protein product: CASSPGLAKNIQYF.